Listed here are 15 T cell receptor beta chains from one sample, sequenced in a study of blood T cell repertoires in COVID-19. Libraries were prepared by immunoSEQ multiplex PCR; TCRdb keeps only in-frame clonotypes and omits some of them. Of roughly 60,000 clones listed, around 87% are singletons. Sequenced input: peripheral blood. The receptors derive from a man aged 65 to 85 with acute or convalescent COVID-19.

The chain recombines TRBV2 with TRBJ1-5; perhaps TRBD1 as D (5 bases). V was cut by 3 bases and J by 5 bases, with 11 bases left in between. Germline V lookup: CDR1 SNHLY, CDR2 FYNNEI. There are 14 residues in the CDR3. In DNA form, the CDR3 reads TGTGCCAGCAGTGACGGGGGTCCCCATCAGCCCCAGCATTTT. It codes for CASSDGGPHQPQHF.

The CDR3 region has the DNA TGTGCCAGCTCAGACGGGACAGCCTCTGGAAACACCATATATTTT. Its translation: CASSDGTASGNTIYF. The chain joins TRBV18 to TRBJ1-3, with 7 bases matching TRBD1. This CDR3 is 15 amino acids long. After removal of 5 bases from V and 0 bases from J, the junction contained 4 bases not matched to a gene. Germline CDR1 reads KGHSH; CDR2 reads LQKENI.

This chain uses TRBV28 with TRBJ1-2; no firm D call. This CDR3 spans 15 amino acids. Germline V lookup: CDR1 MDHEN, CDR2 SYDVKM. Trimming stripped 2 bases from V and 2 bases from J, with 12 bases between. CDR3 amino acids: CASSLPRRANYGYTF. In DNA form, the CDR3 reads TGTGCCAGCAGTTTACCGCGGAGGGCAAACTATGGCTACACCTTC.

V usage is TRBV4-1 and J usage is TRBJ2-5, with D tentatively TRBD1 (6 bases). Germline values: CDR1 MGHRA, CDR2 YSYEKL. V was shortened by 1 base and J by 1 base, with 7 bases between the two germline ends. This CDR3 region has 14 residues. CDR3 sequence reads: CASSQAGVQETQYF. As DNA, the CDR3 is TGCGCCAGCAGCCAAGCAGGGGTCCAAGAGACCCAGTACTTC.

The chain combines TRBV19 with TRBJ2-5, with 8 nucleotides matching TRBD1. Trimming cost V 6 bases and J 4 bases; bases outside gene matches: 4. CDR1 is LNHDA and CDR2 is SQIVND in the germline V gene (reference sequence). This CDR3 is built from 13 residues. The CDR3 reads CASRSTGVETQYF. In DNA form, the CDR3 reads TGTGCCAGTAGGTCGACAGGGGTAGAGACCCAGTACTTC. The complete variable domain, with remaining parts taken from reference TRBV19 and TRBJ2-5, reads DGGITQSPKYLFRKEGQNVTLSCEQNLNHDAMYWYRQDPGQGLRLIYYSQIVNDFQKGDIAEGYSVSREKKESFPLTVTSAQKNPTAFYLCASRSTGVETQYFGPGTRLLVL.

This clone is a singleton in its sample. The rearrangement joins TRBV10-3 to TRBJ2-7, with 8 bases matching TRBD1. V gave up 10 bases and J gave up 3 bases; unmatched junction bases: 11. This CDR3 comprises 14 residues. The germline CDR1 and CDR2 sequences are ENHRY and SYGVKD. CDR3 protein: CANAGTGEGYEQYF. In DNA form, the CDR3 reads TGTGCCAACGCCGGGACAGGAGAAGGCTACGAGCAGTACTTC.

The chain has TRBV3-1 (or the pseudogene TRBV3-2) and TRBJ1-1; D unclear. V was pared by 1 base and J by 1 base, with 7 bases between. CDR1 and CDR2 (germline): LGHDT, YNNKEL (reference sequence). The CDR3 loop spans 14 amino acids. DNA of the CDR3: TGTGCCAGCAGCCAAGGACTCCCGAACACTGAAGCTTTCTTT. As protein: CASSQGLPNTEAFF.

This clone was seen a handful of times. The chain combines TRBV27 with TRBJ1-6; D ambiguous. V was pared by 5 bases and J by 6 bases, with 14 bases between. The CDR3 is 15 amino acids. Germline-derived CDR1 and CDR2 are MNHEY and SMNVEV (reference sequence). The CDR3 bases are TGTGCCAGCAGTCTTCAACTGAGGCCTAATTCACCCCTCCACTTT. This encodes CASSLQLRPNSPLHF.

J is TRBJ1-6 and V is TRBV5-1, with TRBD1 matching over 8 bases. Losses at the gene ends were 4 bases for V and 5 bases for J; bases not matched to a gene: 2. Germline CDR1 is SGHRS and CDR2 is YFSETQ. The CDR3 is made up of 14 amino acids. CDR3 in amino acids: CASSPQGDNSPLHF. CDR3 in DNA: TGCGCCAGCAGCCCACAGGGGGATAATTCACCCCTCCACTTT.

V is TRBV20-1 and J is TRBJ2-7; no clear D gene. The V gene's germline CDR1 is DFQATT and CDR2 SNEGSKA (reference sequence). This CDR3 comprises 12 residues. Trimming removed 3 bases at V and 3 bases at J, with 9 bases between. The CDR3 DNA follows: TGCAGTGCTAGTCCCGAGATCTACGAGCAGTACTTC. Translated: CSASPEIYEQYF.

CDR3 amino acids: CASSLALTDYGYTF. CDR3 DNA: TGCGCCAGCAGCTTGGCCCTAACAGATTATGGCTACACCTTC. J is TRBJ1-2 and V is TRBV5-1; D ambiguous. From germline, CDR1 is SGHRS and CDR2 YFSETQ. Trimming cost V 0 bases and J 5 bases, with 11 bases left between them. This CDR3 comprises 14 residues.

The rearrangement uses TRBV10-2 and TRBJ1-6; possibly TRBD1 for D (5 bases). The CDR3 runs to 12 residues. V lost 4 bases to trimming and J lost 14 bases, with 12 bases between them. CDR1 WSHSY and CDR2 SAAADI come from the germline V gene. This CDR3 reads CASSADSRSLHF. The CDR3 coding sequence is TGCGCCAGCAGTGCCGACAGTCGTTCCCTCCACTTT.

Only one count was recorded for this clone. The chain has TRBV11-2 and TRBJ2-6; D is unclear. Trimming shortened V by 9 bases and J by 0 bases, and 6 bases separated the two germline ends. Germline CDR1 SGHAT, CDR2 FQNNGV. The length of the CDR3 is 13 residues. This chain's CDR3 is CASRFSGANVLTF. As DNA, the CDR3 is TGTGCCAGTCGGTTCTCTGGGGCCAACGTCCTGACTTTC.

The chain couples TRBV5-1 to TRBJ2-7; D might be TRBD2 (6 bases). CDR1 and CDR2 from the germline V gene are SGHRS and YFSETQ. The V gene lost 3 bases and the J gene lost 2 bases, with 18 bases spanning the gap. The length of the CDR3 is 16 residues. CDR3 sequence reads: CASSSSGLPGPYEQYF. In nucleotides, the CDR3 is TGCGCCAGCAGCTCTTCGGGACTCCCAGGGCCCTACGAGCAGTACTTC.

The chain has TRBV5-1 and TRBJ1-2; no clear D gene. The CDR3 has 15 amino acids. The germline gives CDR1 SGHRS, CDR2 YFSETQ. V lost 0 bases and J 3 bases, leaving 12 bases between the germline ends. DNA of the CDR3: TGCGCCAGCAGCTTGGATCGGGGTCAGGACTATGGCTACACCTTC. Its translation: CASSLDRGQDYGYTF.